These 30 T cell receptor beta chains came from one sample sequenced in a study of T cell responses to AZD1222 COVID-19 vaccine. Profiling relied on immunoSEQ multiplex PCR, and the TCRdb table lists in-frame clones only, not all of them. Here the sample spans about 93,000 clones, roughly nine tenths being singletons. The sample was peripheral blood, taken on day 0 of MenACWY control vaccination. Source of these receptors: an adult in good health.

The chain recombines TRBV18 with TRBJ2-3, with D hard to call. V was clipped by 0 bases and J by 8 bases, with 9 bases between them. Germline V gene data show CDR1 as KGHSH and CDR2 as LQKENI. CDR3 length: 13 amino acids. CDR3 in DNA: TGTGCCAGCTCACCACCGATGTCGGGTACGCAGTATTTT. Translated: CASSPPMSGTQYF.

The V gene is TRBV28, the J gene TRBJ2-7; 7 nucleotides agree with TRBD1. Germline V gives CDR1 MDHEN, CDR2 SYDVKM. J was trimmed by 5 bases and V by 1 base; bases with no gene match: 11. This CDR3 contains 16 residues. The CDR3 DNA follows: TGTGCCAGCAGTTTATTCGCGGGCAGGGGGACCGACGAGCAGTACTTC. Translated: CASSLFAGRGTDEQYF.

The chain links TRBV18 to TRBJ2-7, with 10 bases that match TRBD1. CDR1 and CDR2 (germline): KGHSH, LQKENI. CDR3 length equals 14 residues. V trimming: 6 bases; J trimming: 4 bases; junction bases outside the gene matches: 6. DNA of the CDR3: TGTGCCAGCTCGTCAGGGACAGGGGTATACGAGCAGTACTTC. Its protein is CASSSGTGVYEQYF.

The rearrangement joins TRBV7-2 to TRBJ1-5, with D hard to call. Germline V gene data show CDR1 as SGHTA and CDR2 as FQGNSA. V was cut by 4 bases and J by 2 bases, with 6 bases left in between. CDR3 size: 13 residues. The chain's CDR3 is CASSSPGNQPQHF. The CDR3 DNA is TGTGCCAGCAGCTCCCCAGGCAATCAGCCCCAGCATTTT. The whole variable domain, remainder taken from reference TRBV7-2 and TRBJ1-5, is GAGVSQSPSNKVTEKGKDVELRCDPISGHTALYWYRQSLGQGLEFLIYFQGNSAPDKSGLPSDRFSAERTGGSVSTLTIQRTQQEDSAVYLCASSSPGNQPQHFGDGTRLSIL.

In DNA form, the CDR3 reads TGTGCCAGCAGTGAAGCGGGATCCTCGGGCTACACCTTC. Residues: CASSEAGSSGYTF. The V call is TRBV6-1, the J call TRBJ1-2, with D uncertain. CDR1 and CDR2 (germline): MNHNS, SASEGT. The CDR3 loop spans 13 amino acids. V was cut by 0 bases and J by 8 bases, with 10 bases left in between.

V is TRBV30 and J is TRBJ2-5; D unresolved. CDR3 length equals 14 residues. Per germline, CDR1 GTSNPN and CDR2 SVGIG (reference sequence). V dropped 2 bases and J dropped 0 bases, with 10 bases sitting between them. The CDR3 reads CAWSFTQNQETQYF. The DNA of the CDR3 is TGTGCCTGGAGTTTCACGCAGAACCAAGAGACCCAGTACTTC.

By share, this clone counts as medium-sized. This chain links TRBV18 with TRBJ1-6; 7 bases align to TRBD1. The CDR3 sequence is 15 residues long. The V gene's germline CDR1 is KGHSH and CDR2 LQKENI. The V and J ends lost 6 bases and 9 bases, in that order; junction bases with no gene match: 11. The chain's CDR3 is CASSPGPGGGSPLHF. The CDR3 DNA follows: TGTGCCAGCTCCCCCGGCCCAGGGGGGGGTTCACCCCTCCACTTT. The full variable domain, in which reference TRBV18 and TRBJ1-6 provide the parts outside the CDR3, is NAGVMQNPRHLVRRRGQEARLRCSPMKGHSHVYWYRQLPEEGLKFMVYLQKENIIDESGMPKERFSAEFPKEGPSILRIQQVVRGDSAAYFCASSPGPGGGSPLHFGNGTRLTVT.

The chain recombines TRBV9 with TRBJ1-2; possibly TRBD1 for D (6 bases). The CDR3 sequence is 12 residues long. V lost 3 bases, J lost 7 bases, and 10 bases lay in between. Germline V gives CDR1 SGDLS, CDR2 YYNGEE. DNA of the CDR3: TGTGCCAGCAGCGCCCTCAGGGGTGGCTACACCTTC. This encodes CASSALRGGYTF.

In its sample, this clone was seen a few times. The V gene is TRBV7-2, the J gene TRBJ1-1; D not resolved. The CDR3 contains 14 residues. Germline V lookup: CDR1 SGHTA, CDR2 FQGNSA. V dropped 3 bases and J dropped 1 base, with 9 bases sitting between them. The CDR3 reads CASSFQGRNTEAFF. In nucleotides, the CDR3 is TGTGCCAGCAGCTTTCAAGGACGGAACACTGAAGCTTTCTTT. The full variable domain, rest sourced from reference TRBV7-2 and TRBJ1-1, is GAGVSQSPSNKVTEKGKDVELRCDPISGHTALYWYRQSLGQGLEFLIYFQGNSAPDKSGLPSDRFSAERTGGSVSTLTIQRTQQEDSAVYLCASSFQGRNTEAFFGQGTRLTVV.

V usage is TRBV5-6 and J usage is TRBJ1-2, with 8 bases lining up with TRBD1. CDR1 and CDR2 from the germline V gene are SGHDT and YYEEEE. This CDR3 comprises 13 residues. V lost 0 bases to trimming and J lost 8 bases; unmatched junction nucleotides: 3. In DNA form, the CDR3 reads TGTGCCAGCAGCTTGGAACAGGGGGGCGGCTACACCTTC. It translates to CASSLEQGGGYTF.

V is TRBV3-1 (or the pseudogene TRBV3-2) and J is TRBJ1-6; the D is unclear. The V gene lost 1 base and the J gene lost 4 bases, with 14 bases spanning the gap. CDR1 LGHDT and CDR2 YNNKEL come from the germline V gene (reference sequence). The CDR3 has 17 amino acids. As DNA, the CDR3 is TGTGCCAGCAGCCAAGCACAGCGTATAGATTATAATTCACCCCTCCACTTT. This sequence encodes CASSQAQRIDYNSPLHF.

The chain is built from TRBV4-2 and TRBJ2-5, with D maybe TRBD1 (6 bases). From germline, CDR1 is LGHNA and CDR2 YNFKEQ. V was shortened by 1 base and J by 1 base, with 7 bases between the two germline ends. The CDR3 runs 14 residues. For the CDR3, the DNA is TGTGCCAGCAGCCAAGTAGGGGGCCAAGAGACCCAGTACTTC. Translation: CASSQVGGQETQYF.

The chain uses TRBV2 and TRBJ2-2; D ambiguous. This CDR3 spans 16 amino acids. Germline V lookup: CDR1 SNHLY, CDR2 FYNNEI. Trimming cost V 9 bases and J 0 bases, with 17 bases left between them. The CDR3 nucleotides read TGTGCCAGTACGCGCGGACGGTCAGCGAACACCGGGGAGCTGTTTTTT. This translates into CASTRGRSANTGELFF.

This chain links TRBV30 with TRBJ2-1, with D perhaps TRBD1 (6 bases). The germline V and J ends were trimmed by 2 bases and 7 bases, with 15 bases remaining between them. The CDR3 is 14 amino acids. Germline loops: CDR1 GTSNPN, CDR2 SVGIG (reference sequence). CDR3 DNA: TGTGCCTGGAGTCGGGACACGGAGTCTAATGAGCAGTTCTTC. Translating gives CAWSRDTESNEQFF.

The chain links TRBV9 to TRBJ2-5, with D possibly being TRBD2 (6 bases). With 4 bases removed from V and 10 bases from J, the gap between germline ends came to 20 bases. Looked up from germline, CDR1 is SGDLS and CDR2 is YYNGEE. The CDR3 length is 14 residues. The CDR3 nucleotides read TGTGCCAGCAGCCTCGGGACTCCGTTTAGTATCCAGTACTTC. Its translation is CASSLGTPFSIQYF.

This sequence joins TRBV10-3 and TRBJ2-7; no reliable D call. This CDR3 has 11 residues. Germline V gene data show CDR1 as ENHRY and CDR2 as SYGVKD. The V end was cut by 6 bases, the J end by 6 bases, with 9 bases between. DNA for the CDR3: TGTGCCATCAGCGGTTCAGGCGAGCAGTACTTC. Translated: CAISGSGEQYF.

The chain joins TRBV5-4 to TRBJ2-5; 7 bases fit TRBD2. The V gene's germline CDR1 is SGHNT and CDR2 YYREEE (reference sequence). This CDR3 has 14 amino acids. V lost 3 bases to trimming and J lost 2 bases; unmatched junction nucleotides: 4. CDR3 loop: CASSWGGGQETQYF. The DNA of the CDR3 is TGTGCCAGCAGCTGGGGGGGAGGGCAAGAGACCCAGTACTTC. Filled out from reference TRBV5-4 and TRBJ2-5, the complete variable domain reads ETGVTQSPTHLIKTRGQQVTLRCSSQSGHNTVSWYQQALGQGPQFIFQYYREEENGRGNFPPRFSGLQFPNYSSELNVNALELDDSALYLCASSWGGGQETQYFGPGTRLLVL.

The CDR3: CASSLTGRDTEAFF. DNA for the CDR3: TGTGCCAGCAGCTTGACAGGGCGTGACACTGAAGCTTTCTTT. The V call is TRBV28, the J call TRBJ1-1; TRBD1 agrees at 7 bases. J lost 3 bases, V lost 6 bases, and 7 bases had no gene match. The CDR3 contains 14 residues. Germline-derived CDR1 and CDR2 are MDHEN and SYDVKM.

The CDR3 region is CASSYRAGIGNTIYF. Here the CDR3 DNA reads TGTGCCAGCAGTTACCGGGCAGGCATAGGAAACACCATATATTTT. The rearrangement links TRBV6-5 to TRBJ1-3; D unresolved. The germline CDR1 and CDR2 sequences are MNHEY and SVGAGI. The CDR3 is 15 amino acids. V dropped 2 bases and J dropped 4 bases, with 12 bases sitting between them.

V is TRBV11-2 and J is TRBJ2-3; D could derive from TRBD1 or TRBD2 (5 bases each). The CDR3 is 16 residues long. The ends were cut back, 1 base at V and 3 bases at J, with 14 bases in the middle. Germline V lookup: CDR1 SGHAT, CDR2 FQNNGV. CDR3: CASSLVGRGGTDTQYF. The CDR3 DNA is TGTGCCAGCAGCTTAGTTGGAAGGGGCGGGACAGATACGCAGTATTTT.

The chain recombines TRBV11-3 with TRBJ2-2; D assignment may be TRBD1 or TRBD2 (5 bases each). The V gene lost 3 bases and the J gene lost 7 bases, with 21 bases spanning the gap. The length of the CDR3 is 17 residues. Germline CDR1 SGHNT, CDR2 YENEEA. CDR3 coding DNA: TGTGCCAGCAGCTTTAGTGGCTGGGGGTGGAATAACGGGGAGCTGTTTTTT. It encodes CASSFSGWGWNNGELFF.

This chain uses TRBV18 with TRBJ2-3; D might be TRBD1 (6 bases). Germline V lookup: CDR1 KGHSH, CDR2 LQKENI. The CDR3 contains 15 residues. The V end was cut by 6 bases, the J end by 3 bases, with 16 bases between. In nucleotides, the CDR3 is TGTGCCAGCTCCCTAAACAGGGTTGATACAGATACGCAGTATTTT. Translated, it gives CASSLNRVDTDTQYF.

The CDR3 sequence: CARSNRDRDTGELFF. Here the CDR3 DNA reads TGTGCCAGGTCCAACCGGGACAGGGATACCGGGGAGCTGTTTTTT. The rearrangement links TRBV21-1 to TRBJ2-2; the D call of TRBD1 is as the table states it, not checked on the DNA. TRBV21-1 is labeled a pseudogene. CDR3 length: 15 residues.

The chain couples TRBV10-1 to TRBJ1-5; 9 bases map to TRBD1. J was trimmed by 7 bases and V by 6 bases; bases with no gene match: 13. Germline V gives CDR1 WNHNN, CDR2 SYGVQD (reference sequence). The CDR3 contains 16 residues. The CDR3 region has the DNA TGCGCCAGCAGAGTTGCCGGGACAGGGTTCAGGCAGCCCCAGCATTTT. Translated: CASRVAGTGFRQPQHF.

J is TRBJ2-3 and V is TRBV5-1; D is perhaps TRBD2 (5 bases). Germline values: CDR1 SGHRS, CDR2 YFSETQ. V was cut by 5 bases and J by 5 bases, with 18 bases left in between. The CDR3 totals 15 residues. The CDR3, as DNA: TGCGCCAGCAGTCCGGTCCTGCGGGCCGGAGATACGCAGTATTTT. The encoded protein is CASSPVLRAGDTQYF.

This clone was detected only once. The CDR3 sequence: CASSLGQGQTPLHF. CDR3 bases: TGTGCCAGCAGCCTGGGACAGGGGCAGACACCCCTCCACTTT. The V and J genes are TRBV3-1 (or the pseudogene TRBV3-2) and TRBJ1-6; 10 bases are shared with TRBD1. The CDR3 consists of 14 residues. Germline CDR1 LGHDT, CDR2 YNNKEL (reference sequence). V dropped 4 bases and J dropped 11; count of bases not matched to a gene: 5.

The chain links TRBV12-2 to TRBJ1-6. TRBV12-2 is marked as a pseudogene. The CDR3 is 16 residues long. DNA of the CDR3: TGTGCAAGTCGCTTAGAGTCGGCAGGGAGAAATTCACCCCTCCACTTT. Its protein is CASRLESAGRNSPLHF.

The gene calls are TRBV6-5 and TRBJ2-1, with 13 bases lining up with TRBD2. This CDR3 has 15 amino acids. Trimming removed 5 bases from V and 6 bases from J; junction bases left unmatched: 4. Germline lookup yields CDR1 MNHEY and CDR2 SVGAGI. The CDR3: CASSQLAGGRNEQFF. CDR3 DNA sequence: TGTGCCAGCAGTCAACTAGCGGGGGGGCGCAATGAGCAGTTCTTC.

The rearrangement uses TRBV19 and TRBJ1-1, with D unresolved. The CDR3 totals 17 residues. Trimming removed 3 bases from V and 0 bases from J, with 17 bases in between. Germline V lookup: CDR1 LNHDA, CDR2 SQIVND (reference sequence). CDR3: CASSMGALVRMNTEAFF. The CDR3 DNA reads TGTGCCAGTAGTATGGGTGCGCTAGTTAGAATGAACACTGAAGCTTTCTTT.

In its sample, this clone was seen once. This rearrangement joins TRBV29-1 to TRBJ2-7, with D possibly matching TRBD1 (7 bases). Per the germline V gene, CDR1 is SQVTM and CDR2 is ANQGSEA. The CDR3 covers 13 residues. The ends were cut back, 7 bases at V and 3 bases at J, with 16 bases in the middle. For the CDR3, the DNA is TGCAGCGCCGGGACAGTGGGGGGCTACGAGCAGTACTTC. Translated: CSAGTVGGYEQYF.